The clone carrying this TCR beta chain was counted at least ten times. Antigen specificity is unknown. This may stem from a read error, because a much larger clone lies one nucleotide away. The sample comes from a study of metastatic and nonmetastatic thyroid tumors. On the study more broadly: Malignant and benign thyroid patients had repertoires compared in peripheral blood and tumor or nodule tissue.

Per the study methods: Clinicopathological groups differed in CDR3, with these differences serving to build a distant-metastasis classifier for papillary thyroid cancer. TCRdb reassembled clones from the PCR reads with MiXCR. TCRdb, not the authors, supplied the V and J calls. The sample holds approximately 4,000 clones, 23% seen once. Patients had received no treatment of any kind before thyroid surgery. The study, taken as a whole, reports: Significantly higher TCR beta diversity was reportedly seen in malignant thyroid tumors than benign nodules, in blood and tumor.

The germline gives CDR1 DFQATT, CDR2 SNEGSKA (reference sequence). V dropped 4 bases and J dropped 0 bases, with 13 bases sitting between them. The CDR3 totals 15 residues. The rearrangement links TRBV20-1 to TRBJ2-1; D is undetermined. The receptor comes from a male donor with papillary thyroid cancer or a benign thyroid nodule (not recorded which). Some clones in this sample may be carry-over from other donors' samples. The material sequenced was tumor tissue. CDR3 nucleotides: TGCAGTGCTATCGCAGTCGCGAGCTCCTACAATGAGCAGTTCTTC. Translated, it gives CSAIAVASSYNEQFF.